These 28 T cell receptor beta chains originate from one sample sequenced in a study of shared clonotypes between healthy human individuals. Clones were read by immunoSEQ multiplex PCR, and TCRdb kept only the in-frame ones, dropping some. This sample yields about 480,000 clones, of which 79% are seen a single time; under 15% belongs to the top ten. The sample was PBMCs. All receptors come from a woman in her thirties or forties in good health. Some clones in this sample may be carry-over from other donors' samples.

The chain joins TRBV27 to TRBJ2-4; possible D gene TRBD1, 6 bases. This CDR3 region has 13 residues. The V and J ends lost 4 bases and 8 bases respectively, with 12 bases between them. Germline values: CDR1 MNHEY, CDR2 SMNVEV (reference sequence). This CDR3 is CASSSTGIDIQYF. In DNA, the CDR3 is TGTGCCAGCAGTTCCACAGGGATCGACATTCAGTACTTC.

The chain carries TRBV7-6 and TRBJ1-1; a weak D match, TRBD1 (5 bases). Per the germline V gene, CDR1 is SGHVS and CDR2 is FNYEAQ. CDR3 length equals 13 residues. Trimming removed 2 bases at V and 4 bases at J, with 8 bases between. The CDR3 DNA reads TGTGCCAGCAGCTTACAGGGTGGCACTGAAGCTTTCTTT. It encodes CASSLQGGTEAFF.

The rearrangement links TRBV15 to TRBJ2-1; 15 positions match TRBD2. This CDR3 comprises 23 residues. Losses at the gene ends were 0 bases for V and 2 bases for J; bases not matched to a gene: 17. Germline CDR1 and CDR2: LNHNV and YYDKDF (reference sequence). CDR3 region: CATSRERPGPGLAGGSTYNEQFF. In DNA, the CDR3 is TGTGCCACCAGCAGAGAGAGGCCAGGACCGGGACTAGCGGGAGGTTCCACCTACAATGAGCAGTTCTTC.

J is TRBJ2-3 and V is TRBV28; no clear D. Trimming took 5 bases from V and 2 from J, leaving 11 bases between them. Germline CDR1 and CDR2: MDHEN and SYDVKM. CDR3 size: 14 residues. DNA of the CDR3: TGTGCCAGCAGTAGATCGGTGTTCACAGATACGCAGTATTTT. Its translation is CASSRSVFTDTQYF.

The J gene is TRBJ2-2, the V gene TRBV7-2, with 9 bases aligning to TRBD2. The V gene's germline CDR1 is SGHTA and CDR2 FQGNSA. The CDR3 has 14 amino acids. The V and J ends lost 6 bases and 4 bases, in that order; junction bases with no gene match: 3. The CDR3 DNA follows: TGTGCCAGCAGTAGCGGGGGATCCACCGGGGAGCTGTTTTTT. Protein: CASSSGGSTGELFF. The complete variable domain, with remaining parts taken from reference TRBV7-2 and TRBJ2-2, reads GAGVSQSPSNKVTEKGKDVELRCDPISGHTALYWYRQSLGQGLEFLIYFQGNSAPDKSGLPSDRFSAERTGGSVSTLTIQRTQQEDSAVYLCASSSGGSTGELFFGEGSRLTVL.

The chain carries TRBV9 and TRBJ2-1; D is undetermined. The CDR3 runs 14 residues. Germline V gene lookup returns CDR1 SGDLS and CDR2 YYNGEE. Between the trimmed V and J ends, which lost 4 bases and 5 bases, there was a span of 13 bases. The chain's CDR3 is CASSPPPGHNEQFF. Here the CDR3 DNA reads TGTGCCAGCAGCCCCCCACCTGGCCACAATGAGCAGTTCTTC.

The chain employs TRBV4-3 and TRBJ2-2, with 7 bases that match TRBD2. Looked up from germline, CDR1 is LGHNA and CDR2 is YSLEER. The CDR3 runs to 16 residues. V shed 0 bases and J 6 bases; nucleotides not matched to a gene: 7. CDR3 region: CASSQDLGGSSGELFF. CDR3 nucleotides: TGCGCCAGCAGCCAAGACCTTGGCGGGAGCTCCGGGGAGCTGTTTTTT.

The chain couples TRBV2 to TRBJ2-7, with TRBD1 as a possible D gene (6 bases). The V gene lost 6 bases and the J gene lost 3 bases, with 36 bases spanning the gap. The CDR3 consists of 21 residues. Germline V lookup: CDR1 SNHLY, CDR2 FYNNEI. CDR3 region: CASRPTGHPGFSRDPVYEQYF. In nucleotides, the CDR3 is TGTGCCAGCAGGCCAACAGGGCACCCCGGATTTAGCAGGGATCCCGTCTACGAGCAGTACTTC.

V is TRBV11-2 and J is TRBJ2-1; 12 bases map to TRBD2. V gave up 3 bases and J gave up 7 bases; unmatched junction bases: 4. The CDR3 covers 15 residues. CDR1 SGHAT and CDR2 FQNNGV come from the germline V gene. CDR3 DNA: TGTGCCAGCAGCTTCCGCGGGACTAGCGGGAATGAGCAGTTCTTC. Translation gives CASSFRGTSGNEQFF.

The CDR3 reads CASSWRGPSSYNEQFF. In DNA, the CDR3 is TGTGCCAGCAGTTGGCGTGGGCCTAGCTCCTACAATGAGCAGTTCTTC. V usage is TRBV7-3 and J usage is TRBJ2-1; D is unresolved. This CDR3 is built from 16 residues. The germline V gene has CDR1 SGHTA and CDR2 FQGTGA. Trimming cost V 6 bases and J 0 bases, with 15 bases left between them.

The rearrangement joins TRBV6-1 to TRBJ2-3; D is tentatively TRBD1 or TRBD2 (5 bases each). The CDR3 is made up of 12 amino acids. The germline V gene has CDR1 MNHNS and CDR2 SASEGT. V lost 6 bases to trimming and J lost 5 bases, with 9 bases between them. The CDR3 DNA is TGTGCCAGCAGGATGGGGGAAGATACGCAGTATTTT. Amino acids: CASRMGEDTQYF.

The gene calls are TRBV7-2 and TRBJ2-5, with D tentatively TRBD2 (6 bases). Germline CDR1 and CDR2: SGHTA and FQGNSA. The ends were cut back, 5 bases at V and 5 bases at J, with 18 bases in the middle. The CDR3 spans 15 residues. CDR3 loop: CASSNRLGGVETQYF. In nucleotides, the CDR3 is TGTGCCAGCAGCAACCGACTAGGAGGGGTTGAGACCCAGTACTTC.

This clone has more than one count but fewer than ten. V is TRBV28 and J is TRBJ1-2; TRBD1 aligns across 7 bases. The CDR3 sequence is 15 residues long. Germline CDR1 reads MDHEN; CDR2 reads SYDVKM. V was pared by 4 bases and J by 2 bases, with 7 bases of the junction left unmatched. CDR3 residues: CASSSPGQPNYGYTF. CDR3 DNA sequence: TGTGCCAGCAGTTCACCGGGACAGCCAAACTATGGCTACACCTTC.

This sequence joins TRBV15 and TRBJ1-1; no definite D call. The V gene's germline CDR1 is LNHNV and CDR2 YYDKDF (reference sequence). The CDR3 sequence is 13 residues long. The V end was cut by 1 base, the J end by 3 bases, with 6 bases between. The CDR3 DNA reads TGTGCCACCAGCAGAGTATTAGACACTGAAGCTTTCTTT. Residues: CATSRVLDTEAFF.

The chain joins TRBV18 to TRBJ2-2, with 9 bases fitting TRBD1. CDR3 length: 14 amino acids. Germline V CDR1 and CDR2: KGHSH, LQKENI. J was trimmed by 7 bases and V by 6 bases; bases with no gene match: 6. The DNA for the CDR3 is TGTGCCAGCTCTCCGGACAGGGGCGTCGGGGAGCTGTTTTTT. Translation: CASSPDRGVGELFF.

This clone was recorded only once. The chain carries TRBV4-1 and TRBJ2-5; D is perhaps TRBD2 (5 bases). Germline CDR1 reads MGHRA; CDR2 reads YSYEKL. CDR3 length equals 14 residues. V gave up 4 bases and J gave up 5 bases, with 14 bases separating them. Here the CDR3 DNA reads TGCGCCAGCAGCCCCTCCGGTAGGGAGGAGACCCAGTACTTC. Translated, it gives CASSPSGREETQYF.

Comments on this clone: In the same sample, other DNA sequences code for this CDR3. The gene calls are TRBV27 and TRBJ2-1; 13 nucleotides agree with TRBD2. The trim removed 3 bases at V and 7 bases at J, leaving 0 bases unmatched. Germline CDR1 is MNHEY and CDR2 is SMNVEV (reference sequence). The CDR3 runs to 14 residues. CDR3 protein: CASSLGLAGNEQFF. CDR3 DNA sequence: TGTGCCAGCAGTTTGGGACTAGCGGGGAATGAGCAGTTCTTC.

This clone was recorded at least ten times. This sequence joins TRBV27 and TRBJ1-4, with D hard to call. CDR3 length equals 17 residues. Trimming cost V 0 bases and J 6 bases, with 17 bases left between them. From germline, CDR1 is MNHEY and CDR2 SMNVEV (reference sequence). CDR3 in amino acids: CASSLSDPAAAYEKLFF. The CDR3 DNA reads TGTGCCAGCAGTTTATCCGACCCGGCAGCCGCGTATGAAAAACTGTTTTTT.

In regard to this clone: Other DNA sequences in this sample translate to the same CDR3. The chain joins TRBV7-2 to TRBJ1-2; TRBD1 aligns across 7 bases. J lost 8 bases, V lost 1 base, and 4 bases had no gene match. This CDR3 has 13 residues. Germline loops: CDR1 SGHTA, CDR2 FQGNSA. The CDR3 reads CASSLGQGRGYTF. CDR3 DNA: TGTGCCAGCAGCTTAGGACAGGGCCGCGGCTACACCTTC.

The table lists this clone with many counts. The J gene is TRBJ1-2, the V gene TRBV9; no reliable D call. V shed 0 bases and J shed 8 bases, with 8 bases lying between them. Germline CDR1 reads SGDLS; CDR2 reads YYNGEE. This CDR3 is 12 amino acids long. CDR3 in DNA: TGTGCCAGCAGCGTAGTCGGTTCGGGCTACACCTTC. Translation gives CASSVVGSGYTF.

The J gene is TRBJ2-1, the V gene TRBV7-8, with TRBD2 identical over 7 bases. Trimming cost V 1 base and J 3 bases; bases outside gene matches: 3. CDR1 and CDR2 from the germline V gene are SGHVS and FQNEAQ. This CDR3 has 15 amino acids. Here the CDR3 DNA reads TGTGCCAGCAGCTTAGGCGCTAGCGGCTACAATGAGCAGTTCTTC. This sequence encodes CASSLGASGYNEQFF.

This chain uses TRBV10-3 with TRBJ1-5; D is possibly TRBD1 (5 bases). This CDR3 has 16 residues. Germline-derived CDR1 and CDR2 are ENHRY and SYGVKD. Trimming stripped 11 bases from V and 1 base from J, with 21 bases between. For the CDR3, the DNA is TGTGCCTCAACGGCCACGGATGGGGGGAGCAATCAGCCCCAGCATTTT. The encoded protein is CASTATDGGSNQPQHF.

The chain employs TRBV19 and TRBJ1-5; unclear D gene. The CDR3 spans 14 residues. Trimming took 7 bases from V and 1 from J, leaving 11 bases between them. CDR1 is LNHDA, CDR2 SQIVND, per germline (reference sequence). This chain's CDR3 is CASNRDTSNQPQHF. As DNA, the CDR3 is TGTGCCAGTAATCGGGATACGAGCAATCAGCCCCAGCATTTT.

The chain is built from TRBV19 and TRBJ1-2; D not resolved. The ends were cut back, 5 bases at V and 7 bases at J, with 11 bases in the middle. The germline V gene encodes CDR1 LNHDA and CDR2 SQIVND (reference sequence). CDR3 length: 12 amino acids. Written as DNA, the CDR3 is TGTGCCAGTAGTTATGGGTTTGCTGGCTACACCTTC. Translated, it gives CASSYGFAGYTF.

The rearrangement links TRBV6-1 to TRBJ1-5; 8 bases agree with TRBD1. V lost 6 bases, J lost 4 bases, and 5 bases stayed unmatched. CDR3 length equals 14 residues. CDR1 and CDR2 from the germline V gene are MNHNS and SASEGT. In DNA, the CDR3 is TGTGCCAGCAGGTCAGGGGGCCTAAATCAGCCCCAGCATTTT. Translating it yields CASRSGGLNQPQHF.

About this clone itself: A single base is all that separates this from a far larger clone, so a read error is likely. J is TRBJ2-4 and V is TRBV27, with D tentatively TRBD2 (6 bases). CDR3 length: 17 residues. Germline V lookup: CDR1 MNHEY, CDR2 SMNVEV (reference sequence). The V and J ends lost 5 bases and 3 bases respectively, with 20 bases between them. In DNA, the CDR3 is TGTGCCAGCAGTCCCCGGGACGGGGAGGTCGTCAAAAACATTCAGTACTTC. It yields the protein CASSPRDGEVVKNIQYF.

This clone was recorded once. The chain has TRBV2 and TRBJ2-1; TRBD2 matches 10 bases. CDR3 length equals 15 residues. The J segment lost 5 bases and the V segment lost 5 bases, leaving 6 bases of the junction unmatched. Germline V gene lookup returns CDR1 SNHLY and CDR2 FYNNEI. CDR3 nucleotide sequence: TGTGCCAGCAGTTATAGCGGGAGGCCCCACAATGAGCAGTTCTTC. It is translated as CASSYSGRPHNEQFF.

J is TRBJ2-2 and V is TRBV15; maybe TRBD2 (6 bases). Trimming took off 0 bases at V and 0 bases at J, with 11 bases between the two ends. The CDR3 covers 17 residues. Germline V gene data show CDR1 as LNHNV and CDR2 as YYDKDF (reference sequence). The CDR3 spells CATSRDRIAANTGELFF. CDR3 in DNA: TGTGCCACCAGCAGAGATAGGATAGCGGCGAACACCGGGGAGCTGTTTTTT.